Many counts were recorded for the clone carrying this T cell receptor (beta chain). The data originate from a study of blood T cell repertoires in COVID-19. About the research overall: Acute and convalescent COVID-19 specimens originated in the United States, Italy and Spain. T cells, B-cell-depleted T cells, or PBMCs provided the cDNA or gDNA that served as material.

As originally analysed: The authors estimated nucleated cell counts from reference gene primer amplification. The method was immunoSEQ multiplex PCR; TCRdb's version includes in-frame clones alone and lacks a portion of them. The D gene and trimming were derived from the DNA, and the V and J assignments and clone size from that table. The sample consists of about 220,000 clones, around 82% of them appearing once. V was shortened by 4 bases and J by 5 bases, with 15 bases between the two germline ends. The CDR3 loop spans 15 amino acids. The germline V gene has CDR1 LGHNA and CDR2 YNFKEQ. The genes are TRBV4-2 and TRBJ2-1; a weak D match, TRBD2 (7 bases). This clonotype was sampled from a woman aged 70-85 years with acute or convalescent COVID-19. The sequenced material came from peripheral blood. The CDR3 loop reads CASSLSGGGDNEQFF. The CDR3 DNA sequence: TGTGCCAGCAGCCTTTCCGGCGGGGGCGACAATGAGCAGTTCTTC.